This entry is about one T cell receptor beta chain. The PCR had 60 Vbeta and 13 Jbeta primers. The assay was immunoSEQ multiplex PCR, and TCRdb's table has in-frame clones only and misses some. This sample yields approximately 220,000 clones, of which over 80% are seen a single time; roughly 0.71% belongs to the top ten. This specimen belongs to a study of cytomegalovirus exposure and HLA in healthy donors. This CDR3 region has 16 residues. The germline V and J ends were trimmed by 1 base and 0 bases, with 11 bases remaining between them. The germline gives CDR1 MGHRA, CDR2 YSYEKL. The genes are TRBV4-1 and TRBJ2-3, with D perhaps TRBD1 (5 bases). The sequencing input was PBMCs. This TCR derives from a boy aged 2 to 10 in good health and CMV-seronegative. The DNA for the CDR3 is TGCGCCAGCAGCCAAGGAAGGGGATTCAGCACAGATACGCAGTATTTT. This translates into CASSQGRGFSTDTQYF.